These 7 T cell receptor beta chains were sequenced from one sample in a study of radiotherapy plus CTLA-4 blockade in lung cancer (dated by TCRdb to the late 2010s). The library was produced with the immunoSEQ multiplex PCR assay. TCRdb took this table from immuneACCESS and kept in-frame rearrangements with V and J called. Such tables lack part of the clones; where checked against another copy, unresolved V genes explain under half of the gap, and the rest is unexplained. This sample lists about 110,000 clones; approximately 87% were detected once. The ten largest clones add up to 2% to 3% of the sample. This material consisted of peripheral blood, taken from a patient treated with radiotherapy plus ipilimumab. All receptors derive from a human donor with non-small cell lung cancer that progressed on radiotherapy plus ipilimumab. Some clones in this sample may be carry-over from other donors' samples.

The chain uses TRBV30 and TRBJ2-5; D is perhaps TRBD1 (5 bases). Germline V gives CDR1 GTSNPN, CDR2 SVGIG (reference sequence). Trimming cost V 3 bases and J 5 bases, with 10 bases left between them. The CDR3 totals 12 residues. This CDR3 reads CAWSARGETQYF. In nucleotides, the CDR3 is TGTGCCTGGAGCGCAAGGGGCGAGACCCAGTACTTC.

This chain connects TRBV27 to TRBJ2-2, with 11 bases that match TRBD2. Germline assignment: CDR1 MNHEY and CDR2 SMNVEV (reference sequence). The CDR3 consists of 16 residues. Trimming removed 2 bases from V and 10 bases from J; junction bases left unmatched: 9. CDR3 in amino acids: CASSLPPGLAGVELFF. The CDR3 DNA follows: TGTGCCAGCAGTTTACCTCCCGGACTAGCGGGTGTGGAGCTGTTTTTT.

The table lists this clone with a count of one. The gene calls are TRBV27 and TRBJ1-1, with D possibly TRBD1 on 6 matching bases. The V and J ends lost 4 bases and 4 bases respectively, with 10 bases between them. Germline-derived CDR1 and CDR2 are MNHEY and SMNVEV (reference sequence). The CDR3 extends over 13 amino acids. CDR3 bases: TGTGCCAGCAGTTACCGGACAGCCACTGAAGCTTTCTTT. This sequence encodes CASSYRTATEAFF.

With respect to this clone: In the same sample, other DNA sequences code for this CDR3. The chain couples TRBV2 to TRBJ2-7; no firm D call. CDR1 SNHLY and CDR2 FYNNEI come from the germline V gene. CDR3 size: 13 residues. The germline V and J ends were trimmed by 9 bases and 4 bases, with 16 bases remaining between them. The CDR3 bases are TGTGCCAGAAGACATACCGAACGGTACGAGCAGTACTTC. Protein: CARRHTERYEQYF.

The chain couples TRBV28 to TRBJ1-5; 10 positions agree with TRBD1. CDR3 size: 16 residues. With V trimmed by 7 bases and J by 5 bases, 11 bases remained unmatched. Germline V gene lookup returns CDR1 MDHEN and CDR2 SYDVKM. CDR3 sequence (DNA): TGTGCCAGCAAGGGTCGGGGACAGGGGTACCATCAGCCCCAGCATTTT. Its translation: CASKGRGQGYHQPQHF. Complete variable domain (other parts from reference TRBV28 and TRBJ1-5): DVKVTQSSRYLVKRTGEKVFLECVQDMDHENMFWYRQDPGLGLRLIYFSYDVKMKEKGDIPEGYSVSREKKERFSLILESASTNQTSMYLCASKGRGQGYHQPQHFGDGTRLSIL.

DNA for the CDR3: TGTGCCAGCAGCGACAGGGGGCTGGGGGACACTGAAGCTTTCTTT. Encoded protein: CASSDRGLGDTEAFF. The chain recombines TRBV27 with TRBJ1-1; TRBD1 agrees at 10 bases. CDR1 is MNHEY, CDR2 SMNVEV, per germline (reference sequence). V lost 6 bases, J lost 3 bases, and 7 bases stayed unmatched. The CDR3 has 15 amino acids.

This clone was seen a few times. This chain connects TRBV7-9 to TRBJ2-5; tentatively, D is TRBD1 (6 bases). V was shortened by 5 bases and J by 0 bases, with 16 bases between the two germline ends. CDR3 length equals 16 residues. CDR1 is SEHNR, CDR2 FQNEAQ, per germline (reference sequence). This chain's CDR3 is CASSPSGTPYQETQYF. CDR3 nucleotide sequence: TGTGCCAGCAGCCCCTCTGGGACACCGTACCAAGAGACCCAGTACTTC.